This TCR beta chain was sequenced during a study of Graves' ophthalmopathy and Graves' hyperthyroidism. Study results and limitations: Among thyroid clonotypes expanded above 0.001 frequency, most also appeared in blood.

Researchers took RNA transcripts and amplified TCR beta CDR3 regions from them. RT-PCR was first run with HTBI primers, then multiplex PCR in a second round. TCRdb fed the multiplex PCR reads into MiXCR, producing one record per CDR3 protein. The sample lists over a million distinct CDR3 sequences, about 38% occurring once. As regards this clonotype: Antigen specificity is unknown.

The germline gives CDR1 SNHLY, CDR2 FYNNEI. The CDR3 covers 10 residues. V lost 6 bases to trimming and J lost 11 bases; unmatched junction nucleotides: 2. Patients newly diagnosed with hyperthyroidism, under 2 months' duration, were aged 18 to 65, the study reports. Other autoimmune diseases, uncontrolled infections, pregnancy and lactation each led to patient exclusion. Sequenced sample: peripheral blood or thyroid tissue (not recorded which). The chain employs TRBV2 and TRBJ1-1; 8 nucleotides agree with TRBD1. The sequence came from an adult man with Graves' hyperthyroidism. This CDR3 reads CASRGDRAFF. The CDR3 DNA sequence: TGTGCCAGCAGAGGGGACAGGGCTTTCTTT.